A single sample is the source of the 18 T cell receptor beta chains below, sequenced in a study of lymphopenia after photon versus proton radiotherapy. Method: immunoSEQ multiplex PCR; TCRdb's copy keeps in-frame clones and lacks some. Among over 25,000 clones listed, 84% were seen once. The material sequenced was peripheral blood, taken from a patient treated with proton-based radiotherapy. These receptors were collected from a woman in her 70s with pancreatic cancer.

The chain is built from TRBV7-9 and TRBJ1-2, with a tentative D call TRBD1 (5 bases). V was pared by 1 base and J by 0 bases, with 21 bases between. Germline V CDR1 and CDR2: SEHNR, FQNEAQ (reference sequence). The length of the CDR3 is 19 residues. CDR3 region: CASSLGWIPGGETNYGYTF. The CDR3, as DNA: TGTGCCAGCAGCTTAGGCTGGATTCCGGGGGGAGAAACTAACTATGGCTACACCTTC.

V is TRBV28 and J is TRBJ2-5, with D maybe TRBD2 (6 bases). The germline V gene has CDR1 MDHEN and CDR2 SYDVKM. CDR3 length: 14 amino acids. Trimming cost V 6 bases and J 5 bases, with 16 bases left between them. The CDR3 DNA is TGTGCCAGCAGAAGCCCGGGACTTATGGAGACCCAGTACTTC. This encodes CASRSPGLMETQYF.

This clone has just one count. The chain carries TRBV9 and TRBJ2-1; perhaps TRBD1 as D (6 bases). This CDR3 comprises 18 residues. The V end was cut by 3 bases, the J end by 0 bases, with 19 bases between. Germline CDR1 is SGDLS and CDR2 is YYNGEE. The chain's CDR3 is CASSAAPGAASSYNEQFF. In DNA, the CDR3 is TGTGCCAGCAGCGCGGCCCCAGGGGCGGCAAGCTCCTACAATGAGCAGTTCTTC.

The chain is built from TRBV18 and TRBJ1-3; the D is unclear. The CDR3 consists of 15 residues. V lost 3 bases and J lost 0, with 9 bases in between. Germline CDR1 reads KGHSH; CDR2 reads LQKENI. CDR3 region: CASSPQRNSGNTIYF. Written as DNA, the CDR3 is TGTGCCAGCTCACCGCAGAGAAACTCTGGAAACACCATATATTTT.

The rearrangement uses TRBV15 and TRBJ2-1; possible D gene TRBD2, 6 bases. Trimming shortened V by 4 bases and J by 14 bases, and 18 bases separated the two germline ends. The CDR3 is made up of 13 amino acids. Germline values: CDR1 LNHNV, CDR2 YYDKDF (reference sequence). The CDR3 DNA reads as TGTGCCACCAGCACCGTGAAGACTAGTTTGAAGTTCTTC. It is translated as CATSTVKTSLKFF. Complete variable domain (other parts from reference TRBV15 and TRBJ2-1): DAMVIQNPRYQVTQFGKPVTLSCSQTLNHNVMYWYQQKSSQAPKLLFHYYDKDFNNEADTPDNFQSRRPNTSFCFLDIRSPGLGDTAMYLCATSTVKTSLKFFGPGTRLTVL.

This chain's CDR3 is CASSEGGGNPAYEQYF. CDR3 nucleotides: TGTGCCAGCAGTGAGGGAGGGGGCAATCCAGCCTACGAGCAGTACTTC. The V gene is TRBV2, the J gene TRBJ2-7, with D perhaps TRBD1 or TRBD2 (7 bases each). CDR1 is SNHLY and CDR2 is FYNNEI in the germline V gene. This CDR3 region has 16 residues. V lost 3 bases and J 2 bases, leaving 17 bases between the germline ends.

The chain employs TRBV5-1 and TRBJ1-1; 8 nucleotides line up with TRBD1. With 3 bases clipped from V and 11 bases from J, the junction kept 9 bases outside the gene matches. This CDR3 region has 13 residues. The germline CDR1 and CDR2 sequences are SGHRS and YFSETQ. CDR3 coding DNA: TGCGCCAGCAGCTCGGACAGGGTAGGGTGGGCTTTCTTT. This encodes CASSSDRVGWAFF.

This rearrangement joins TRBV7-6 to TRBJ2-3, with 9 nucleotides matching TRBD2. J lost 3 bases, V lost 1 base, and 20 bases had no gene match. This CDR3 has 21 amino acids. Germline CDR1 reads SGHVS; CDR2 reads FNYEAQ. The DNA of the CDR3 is TGTGCCAGCAGCTTAGAGGGGTCGGTAAGCGGGAGGTTGATGATGACAGATACGCAGTATTTT. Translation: CASSLEGSVSGRLMMTDTQYF.

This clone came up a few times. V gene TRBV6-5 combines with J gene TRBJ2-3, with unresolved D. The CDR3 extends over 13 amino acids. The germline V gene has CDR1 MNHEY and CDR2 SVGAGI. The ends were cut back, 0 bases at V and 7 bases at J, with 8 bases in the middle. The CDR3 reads CASSYSGDNTQYF. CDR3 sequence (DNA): TGTGCCAGCAGTTACTCCGGAGATAATACGCAGTATTTT.

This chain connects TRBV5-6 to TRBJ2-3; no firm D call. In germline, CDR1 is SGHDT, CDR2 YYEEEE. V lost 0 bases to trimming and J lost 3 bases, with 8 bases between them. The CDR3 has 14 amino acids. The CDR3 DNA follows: TGTGCCAGCAGCTTGGCCGTGGGGACAGATACGCAGTATTTT. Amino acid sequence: CASSLAVGTDTQYF.

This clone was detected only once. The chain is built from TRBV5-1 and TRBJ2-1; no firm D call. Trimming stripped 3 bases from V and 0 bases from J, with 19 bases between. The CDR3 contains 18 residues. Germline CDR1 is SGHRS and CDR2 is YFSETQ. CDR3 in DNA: TGCGCCAGCAGCTCCCCCTCGAATGGCGTCTACTCCTACAATGAGCAGTTCTTC. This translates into CASSSPSNGVYSYNEQFF.

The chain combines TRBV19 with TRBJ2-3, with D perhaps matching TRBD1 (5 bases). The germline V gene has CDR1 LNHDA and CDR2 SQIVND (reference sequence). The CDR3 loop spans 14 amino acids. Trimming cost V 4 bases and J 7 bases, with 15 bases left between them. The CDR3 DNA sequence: TGTGCCAGTAGTACAACAGGAACTGGGAATACGCAGTATTTT. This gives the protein CASSTTGTGNTQYF.

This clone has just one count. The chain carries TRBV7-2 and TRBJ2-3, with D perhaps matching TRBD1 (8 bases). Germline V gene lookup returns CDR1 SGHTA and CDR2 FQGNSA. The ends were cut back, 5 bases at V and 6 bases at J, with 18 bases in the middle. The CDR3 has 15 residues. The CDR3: CASSPQGEGRDTQYF. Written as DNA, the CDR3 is TGTGCCAGCAGCCCACAGGGGGAGGGCCGGGATACGCAGTATTTT.

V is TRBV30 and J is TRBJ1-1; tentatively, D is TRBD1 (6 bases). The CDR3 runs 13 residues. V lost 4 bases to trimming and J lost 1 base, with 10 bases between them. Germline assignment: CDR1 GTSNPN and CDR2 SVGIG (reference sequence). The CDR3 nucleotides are TGTGCCTGGACCGGGACATCGAACACTGAAGCTTTCTTT. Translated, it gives CAWTGTSNTEAFF.

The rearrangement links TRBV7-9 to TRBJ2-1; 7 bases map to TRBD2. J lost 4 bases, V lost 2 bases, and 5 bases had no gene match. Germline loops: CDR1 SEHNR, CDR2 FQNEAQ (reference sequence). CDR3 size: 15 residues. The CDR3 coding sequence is TGTGCCAGCAGCTTATCTGCGGGAGTGTACAATGAGCAGTTCTTC. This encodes CASSLSAGVYNEQFF.

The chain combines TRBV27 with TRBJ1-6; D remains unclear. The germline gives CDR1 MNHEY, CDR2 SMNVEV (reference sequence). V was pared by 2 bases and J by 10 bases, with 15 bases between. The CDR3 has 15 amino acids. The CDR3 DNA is TGTGCCAGCAGTTTAGCGGGCGCCCGGGGATCACCCCTCCACTTT. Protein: CASSLAGARGSPLHF.

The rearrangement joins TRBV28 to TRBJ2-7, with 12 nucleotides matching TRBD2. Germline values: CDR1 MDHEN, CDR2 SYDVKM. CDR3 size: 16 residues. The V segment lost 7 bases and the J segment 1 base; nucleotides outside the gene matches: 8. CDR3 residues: CASTSTSGRGSYEQYF. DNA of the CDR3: TGTGCCAGCACCTCGACTAGCGGGAGAGGGTCCTACGAGCAGTACTTC.

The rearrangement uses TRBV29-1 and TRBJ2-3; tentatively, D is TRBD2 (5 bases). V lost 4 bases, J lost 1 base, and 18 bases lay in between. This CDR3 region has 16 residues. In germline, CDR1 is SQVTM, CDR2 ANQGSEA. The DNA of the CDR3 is TGCAGCGTTGCCGCGGCTAGCAGGCTCCGCACAGATACGCAGTATTTT. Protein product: CSVAAASRLRTDTQYF.